This entry features one TCR beta chain sequence. Germline V gene sequence: CDR1 SGHTA, CDR2 FQGNSA. The CDR3 spans 16 residues. Trimming pared 5 bases from V and 1 base from J, leaving 15 bases between. This sample was taken from a study of blood T cell repertoires in COVID-19. Method: immunoSEQ multiplex PCR; TCRdb's copy keeps in-frame clones and lacks some. Of 150,000 to 200,000 clones in the sample, 82% were seen once. The chain is built from TRBV7-2 and TRBJ2-1; possibly TRBD2 for D (5 bases). The sequence derives from a woman aged 55-70 years with COVID-19, enrolled during active disease. Material: peripheral blood. The CDR3 spells CASSLDLRLSYNEQFF. The CDR3 coding sequence is TGTGCCAGCAGCCTGGACTTACGTCTTTCCTACAATGAGCAGTTCTTC.